A selection of T cell receptor beta chains follows, all from one sample in a study of metastatic and nonmetastatic thyroid tumors. MiXCR was used by TCRdb to re-call the PCR reads. The top ten clones hold more than 9% of a sample with more than 9,000 clones, under 30% of them seen once. The source material was tumor tissue. Source of these receptors: a male donor with papillary thyroid cancer or a benign thyroid nodule (not recorded which). Some clones in this sample may be carry-over from other donors' samples. Both conserved end residues are part of each CDR3. D genes are given only for firm matches. Where a row states a size, it is once, few, many or the class of an expanded clone; other rows omit it.

v_call,clone_size,d_call,j_call,cdr3_nt,cdr3_aa
TRBV28,medium-sized,TRBD2,TRBJ2-1,TGTGCCAGCAGTTCTCTGACTAGCGGGAGAATTGAGCAGTTCTTC,CASSSLTSGRIEQFF
TRBV19,few,.,TRBJ1-2,TGTGCCAGTAGTTTTCAGGGGTACACCTTC,CASSFQGYTF
TRBV20-1,once,TRBD1,TRBJ2-7,TGCAGTGCTATAGGACAGGGGGCCGCCTACGAGCAGTACTTC,CSAIGQGAAYEQYF
TRBV20-1,.,TRBD1,TRBJ1-2,TGCAGTGCTAGAGATAGGGACAGCGCTAACTATGGCTACACCTTC,CSARDRDSANYGYTF
TRBV7-8,few,.,TRBJ1-2,TGTGCCAGCAGCTGGACCATCCGGGCTGACTATGGCTACACCTTC,CASSWTIRADYGYTF
TRBV28,.,TRBD2,TRBJ2-3,TGTGCCAGCACCACTCCCGCCCTAGCGGGATGGGGCACAGATACGCAGTATTTT,CASTTPALAGWGTDTQYF
TRBV12-3/TRBV12-4,.,.,TRBJ2-7,TGTGCCAGCAGTTTACAGGCCGAGGGATACAACGAGCAGTACTTC,CASSLQAEGYNEQYF
TRBV6-1,.,TRBD1,TRBJ2-7,TGTGCCAGCAGCTGGGACAGAAACTACGAGCAGTACTTC,CASSWDRNYEQYF
TRBV12-3/TRBV12-4,.,TRBD1,TRBJ1-1,TGTTCCAGCATCCGACAGGGCGGGAGCACTGAAGCTTTCTTT,CSSIRQGGSTEAFF
TRBV20-1,many,TRBD1,TRBJ1-5,TGCAGTGCTAGAGAGATCAGGGGGGGCAATCAGCCCCAGCATTTT,CSAREIRGGNQPQHF
TRBV30,medium-sized,.,TRBJ1-2,TGTGCCTGGAGTATAAAAAGGGGCCCCCATGGCTACACCTTC,CAWSIKRGPHGYTF
TRBV12-3/TRBV12-4,medium-sized,.,TRBJ2-7,TGTGCCAGCGGTGAGACTGGCTCCTACGAGCAGTACTTC,CASGETGSYEQYF
TRBV4-1,.,.,TRBJ1-2,TGCGCCAGCAGCCAAGAACGGGTCTACACCTTC,CASSQERVYTF
TRBV7-2,.,.,TRBJ2-7,TGTGCCAGCAGCTGGAGGGGGCTCGGCGAGCAGTACTTC,CASSWRGLGEQYF
TRBV6-1,.,.,TRBJ1-3,TGTGCCAGCTCTCGGGCCGGCGGATACTCTGGAAACACCATATATTTT,CASSRAGGYSGNTIYF
TRBV6-1,few,.,TRBJ1-6,TGTGCCAGCAGACCACATGTTGATGTTTCACCCCTCCACTTT,CASRPHVDVSPLHF
TRBV6-1,medium-sized,.,TRBJ2-1,TGTGCCAGCAGTGCCCGGGACACCATAAGCTCCTACAATGAGCAGTTCTTC,CASSARDTISSYNEQFF
TRBV2,.,TRBD1,TRBJ2-1,TGTGCCAGCAGTGGTTTGTGGGACAGGGGGCGATTTGATGAGCAGTTCTTC,CASSGLWDRGRFDEQFF
TRBV6-1,.,.,TRBJ1-2,TGTGCCAGCAGGGACAGTACCTCGGACTATGGCTACACCTTC,CASRDSTSDYGYTF
TRBV24-1,.,.,TRBJ1-1,TGTGCCACCAGTGACTCACAGCGCTCGAACACTGAAGCTTTCTTT,CATSDSQRSNTEAFF
TRBV5-1,few,TRBD1,TRBJ1-2,TGCGCCAGCAGCACCGGGACAGTCCGCCATGGCTACACCTTC,CASSTGTVRHGYTF
TRBV28,medium-sized,.,TRBJ1-4,TGTGCCAGCAGTTCGCCCCGGGAGCAGCTTAATGAAAAACTGTTTTTT,CASSSPREQLNEKLFF
TRBV12-3/TRBV12-4,few,.,TRBJ1-2,TGTGCCAGCAGTTTAGGGACAGTAAACTATGGCTACACCTTC,CASSLGTVNYGYTF
TRBV4-2,.,.,TRBJ1-2,TGTGCCAGCAGCCAAGATCGGGCAGCTAACTATGGCTACACCTTC,CASSQDRAANYGYTF
TRBV18,medium-sized,TRBD1,TRBJ1-3,TGTGCCAGCTCACCACTCCGACAGGGCTCTGGAAACACCATATATTTT,CASSPLRQGSGNTIYF
TRBV10-2,medium-sized,.,TRBJ2-1,TGCGCCAGCAGTGGGAATCCGACCTACAATGAGCAGTTCTTC,CASSGNPTYNEQFF
TRBV30,.,.,TRBJ2-1,TGTGCCTGGAGCACCCTTCGGTTGGGGAATGAGCAGTTCTTC,CAWSTLRLGNEQFF
TRBV30,.,TRBD2,TRBJ2-3,TGTGCCTGGAGTACGTGGGGGGGAACAGATACGCAGTATTTT,CAWSTWGGTDTQYF
TRBV20-1,.,TRBD1,TRBJ1-5,TGCAGTGCTAGTCGGTTGGGACAGAGCAATCAGCCCCAGCATTTT,CSASRLGQSNQPQHF
TRBV12-5,few,TRBD2,TRBJ2-1,TGTGCTAGTGCCCCTTGGAGCGGGAGGGCCGGTTCCTACAATGAGCAGTTCTTC,CASAPWSGRAGSYNEQFF
TRBV4-1,.,.,TRBJ2-7,TGCGCCAGCAGCCAAGTTATTGTAGGTTACGAGCAGTACTTC,CASSQVIVGYEQYF
TRBV5-1,.,.,TRBJ1-6,TGCGCCAGCAGCTTGGGCCCGGGTTCCCCCCTCCACTTT,CASSLGPGSPLHF
TRBV20-1,many,TRBD2,TRBJ2-3,TGCAGTGCTAGAGAGACTAGCGGGAGGATGGGGGATGGCACAGATACGCAGTATTTT,CSARETSGRMGDGTDTQYF
TRBV6-1,few,.,TRBJ1-6,TGTGCCAGCAGTGACAGGGAGGGGGATAATTCACCCCTCCACTTT,CASSDREGDNSPLHF
TRBV30,.,.,TRBJ1-2,TGTGCCTGGAGCCATGGGGGTTGCTACACCTTC,CAWSHGGCYTF
TRBV20-1,.,.,TRBJ2-7,TGCAGTGCTAGAGAGGGGATTTCCGAGCAGTACTTC,CSAREGISEQYF
TRBV19,medium-sized,.,TRBJ1-5,TGTGCCAGTAGTATAGAACACTACAATCAGCCCCAGCATTTT,CASSIEHYNQPQHF
TRBV18,many,TRBD2,TRBJ2-1,TGTGCCAGCTCACGAGCCGCACTAGCGGACGGGGAGCAGTTCTTC,CASSRAALADGEQFF
TRBV28,few,TRBD2,TRBJ2-7,TGTGCCAGCAGTTCACAGGTTATGGCTAGCGGGTGGAGATGGTACGAGCAGTACTTC,CASSSQVMASGWRWYEQYF
TRBV30,.,TRBD1,TRBJ2-7,TGTGCCTGGAGTCCGGGGACAGTCCACGAGCAGTACTTC,CAWSPGTVHEQYF
TRBV6-4,medium-sized,.,TRBJ2-1,TGTGCCAGCAGTGACTCCTACAAGAGCTCCTACAATGAGCAGTTCTTC,CASSDSYKSSYNEQFF
TRBV6-5,.,TRBD2,TRBJ2-7,TGTGCCAGCAGTTACTCGGAACTAGCGGATTTCTACGAGCAGTACTTC,CASSYSELADFYEQYF
TRBV5-1,medium-sized,.,TRBJ1-5,TGCGCCAGCAGCTTGGCCCCTGGTGATCAGCCCCAGCATTTT,CASSLAPGDQPQHF